A selection of T cell receptor beta chains follows, all from one sample in a study of T cell changes during pregnancy in multiple sclerosis. Using immunoSEQ multiplex PCR, the repertoire was profiled, and TCRdb retains in-frame clones only, with some absent. The sample carries 15,000 to 20,000 clones, 95% to 97% recorded once. This specimen was peripheral blood, taken in the third trimester of pregnancy. The receptors were gathered from a female donor with multiple sclerosis, enrolled in a pregnancy study. CDR3s include the opening cysteine and the closing phenylalanine or tryptophan.

>16|TRBV28|TRBJ2-7
CASSFGLAAISYEQYF
>14|TRBV6-1|TRBJ2-1
CASSLSGSYNEQFF
>17|TRBV9|TRBJ1-3
CASSPFLPGTGGNTIYF
>16|TRBV28|TRBJ2-2
CASSRTGTGATGELFF
>15|TRBV5-1|TRBJ2-1
CASTSHGTEYNEQFF
>16|TRBV15|TRBJ2-6
CATSRGAGAGANVLTF
>16|TRBV4-2|TRBJ2-1
CASSARDFGSYNEQFF
>18|TRBV28|TRBJ2-7
CASSLDGAVGGPPYEQYF
>18|TRBV18|TRBJ1-3
CASSPLEFTGISGNTIYF
>17|TRBV15|TRBJ2-2
CATRDQPGQGNTGELFF
>15|TRBV7-3|TRBJ2-5
CASSARTGGVETQYF
>15|TRBV29-1|TRBJ1-1
CSPQRCTQMNTEAFF
>15|TRBV2|TRBJ2-4
CASSGALLAKNIQYF
>14|TRBV6-1|TRBJ1-2
CASTPGQSNYGYTF
>12|TRBV30|TRBJ2-3
CAWSLAGDTQYF
>17|TRBV5-1|TRBJ1-4
CASSSEVTGGYDEKLFF
>14|TRBV29-1|TRBJ1-2
CSVEQGAWGHGYTF
>15|TRBV6-5|TRBJ2-7
CASSFTQGFYYEQYF
>14|TRBV14|TRBJ1-2
CASSPTYRGLGYTF
>15|TRBV7-3|TRBJ2-7
CASSPIAGGTPQQYF
>14|TRBV19|TRBJ1-2
CASSPTQRNYGYTF
>13|TRBV5-1|TRBJ1-6
CASEGTDNSPLHF